This passage covers 4 T cell receptor beta chains from one sample sequenced in a study of cytomegalovirus exposure and HLA in healthy donors. This PCR relied on a set of 60 Vbeta primers and 13 Jbeta primers. Only in-frame clones appear in the TCRdb table, and some are missing; sequencing was by immunoSEQ multiplex PCR. The sample includes 160,000 or so clones, under 80% of them seen just once. Material: PBMCs. These receptors came from a man between 40 and 49 years old in good health and CMV-seronegative.

This chain uses TRBV10-2 with TRBJ1-1; 7 bases map to TRBD1. CDR3 length: 15 residues. The V gene's germline CDR1 is WSHSY and CDR2 SAAADI. V shed 3 bases and J 0 bases; nucleotides not matched to a gene: 4. This CDR3 is CASSDIQGLNTEAFF. CDR3 bases: TGCGCCAGCAGTGATATACAGGGGCTGAACACTGAAGCTTTCTTT.

The V call is TRBV15, the J call TRBJ2-1; D perhaps matches TRBD2 (6 bases). From germline, CDR1 is LNHNV and CDR2 YYDKDF (reference sequence). The CDR3 extends over 16 amino acids. V shed 0 bases and J shed 11 bases, with 20 bases lying between them. CDR3 in amino acids: CATSRDLGGGRNKQFF. The CDR3 DNA reads TGTGCCACCAGCAGAGACCTGGGGGGTGGGCGAAATAAGCAGTTCTTC.

This clone was recorded once. The chain recombines TRBV5-1 with TRBJ1-1; 9 nucleotides align to TRBD1. Trimming at V came to 4 bases and at J to 4 bases, leaving 8 bases not matched to a gene. The CDR3 loop spans 15 amino acids. CDR1 is SGHRS, CDR2 YFSETQ, per germline. CDR3 sequence (DNA): TGCGCCAGCAGCGGGGACAGGGTAAAAGGCACTGAAGCTTTCTTT. Its translation is CASSGDRVKGTEAFF.

The V and J genes are TRBV29-1 and TRBJ2-7, with 7 bases aligning to TRBD2. The germline V gene has CDR1 SQVTM and CDR2 ANQGSEA. Losses at the gene ends were 4 bases for V and 5 bases for J; bases not matched to a gene: 5. The CDR3 is 12 amino acids. The CDR3 DNA reads as TGCAGCGTTGGGGAGGGTGGGCACGAGCAGTACTTC. Protein sequence: CSVGEGGHEQYF.